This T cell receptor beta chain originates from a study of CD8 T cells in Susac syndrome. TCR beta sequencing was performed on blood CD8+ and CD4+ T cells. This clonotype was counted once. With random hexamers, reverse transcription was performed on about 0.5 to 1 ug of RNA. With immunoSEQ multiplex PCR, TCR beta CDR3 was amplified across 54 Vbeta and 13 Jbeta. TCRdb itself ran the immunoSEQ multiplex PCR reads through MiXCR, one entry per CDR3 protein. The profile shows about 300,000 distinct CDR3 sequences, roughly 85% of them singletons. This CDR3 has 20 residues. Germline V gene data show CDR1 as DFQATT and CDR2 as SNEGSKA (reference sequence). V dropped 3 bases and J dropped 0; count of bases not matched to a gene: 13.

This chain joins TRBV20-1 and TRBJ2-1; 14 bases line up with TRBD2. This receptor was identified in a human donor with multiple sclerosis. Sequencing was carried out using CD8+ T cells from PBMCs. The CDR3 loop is CSARSYGTSGSLNSYNEQFF. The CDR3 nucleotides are TGCAGTGCTAGGTCGTACGGGACTAGCGGGAGCCTCAACTCCTACAATGAGCAGTTCTTC.